Each of the 11 T cell receptor beta chains below was sequenced from the same sample in a study of blood T cell repertoires in COVID-19. Measured with immunoSEQ multiplex PCR; TCRdb has only the in-frame clones, and not every one. The table has fewer than 350,000 clones, around 90% seen once; the top ten hold around 1.7%. The sequencing sample was made of PBMCs or T cells enriched from blood (not recorded which). The receptors stem from a young woman with acute COVID-19.

V gene TRBV10-2 combines with J gene TRBJ1-2, with D possibly TRBD1 on 5 matching bases. Germline V gene sequence: CDR1 WSHSY, CDR2 SAAADI. The CDR3 loop spans 15 amino acids. V shed 2 bases and J shed 8 bases, with 18 bases lying between them. The DNA of the CDR3 is TGCGCCAGCAGTGAGCTTCGGCAGGGCTATGGGGGCTACACCTTC. Translation: CASSELRQGYGGYTF.

This clone has just one count. The gene calls are TRBV5-1 and TRBJ2-7; maybe TRBD2 (6 bases). From germline, CDR1 is SGHRS and CDR2 YFSETQ. V gave up 1 base and J gave up 0 bases, with 8 bases separating them. The length of the CDR3 is 14 residues. CDR3 residues: CASSLWDFSYEQYF. In DNA form, the CDR3 reads TGCGCCAGCAGCTTGTGGGACTTCTCCTACGAGCAGTACTTC. Looking up the rest from reference TRBV5-1 and TRBJ2-7 gives the full variable domain: KAGVTQTPRYLIKTRGQQVTLSCSPISGHRSVSWYQQTPGQGLQFLFEYFSETQRNKGNFPGRFSGRQFSNSRSEMNVSTLELGDSALYLCASSLWDFSYEQYFGPGTRLTVT.

The chain has TRBV2 and TRBJ1-5; 8 nucleotides align to TRBD1. The CDR3 is made up of 18 amino acids. The germline CDR1 and CDR2 sequences are SNHLY and FYNNEI. Losses at the gene ends were 6 bases for V and 0 bases for J; bases not matched to a gene: 13. Here the CDR3 reads CASRGPGTGPSSNQPQHF. DNA for the CDR3: TGTGCCAGCAGAGGGCCCGGGACAGGACCTTCTAGCAATCAGCCCCAGCATTTT.

The rearrangement uses TRBV6-5 and TRBJ1-1; 8 bases match TRBD1. Looked up from germline, CDR1 is MNHEY and CDR2 is SVGAGI. The CDR3 length is 13 residues. With V trimmed by 4 bases and J by 7 bases, 5 bases remained unmatched. CDR3 nucleotides: TGTGCCAGCAGTTTACGGACAGGGATTGAAGCTTTCTTT. It specifies CASSLRTGIEAFF.

The DNA for the CDR3 is TGCGCCAGCAGCTCAACAGGGAACTACACCTTC. Translation gives CASSSTGNYTF. The rearrangement links TRBV5-1 to TRBJ1-2, with D tentatively TRBD1 (6 bases). The V gene's germline CDR1 is SGHRS and CDR2 YFSETQ. Trimming took off 3 bases at V and 10 bases at J, with 10 bases between the two ends. The CDR3 extends over 11 amino acids. Complete variable domain (other parts from reference TRBV5-1 and TRBJ1-2): KAGVTQTPRYLIKTRGQQVTLSCSPISGHRSVSWYQQTPGQGLQFLFEYFSETQRNKGNFPGRFSGRQFSNSRSEMNVSTLELGDSALYLCASSSTGNYTFGSGTRLTVV.

This chain connects TRBV29-1 to TRBJ2-5; 11 bases map to TRBD2. The trim removed 2 bases at V and 6 bases at J, leaving 5 bases unmatched. The CDR3 has 14 residues. Looked up from germline, CDR1 is SQVTM and CDR2 is ANQGSEA. CDR3 sequence: CSVELAGGPKTQYF. As DNA, the CDR3 is TGCAGCGTTGAACTAGCGGGAGGCCCGAAGACCCAGTACTTC. The full variable domain, completed using reference TRBV29-1 and TRBJ2-5, is SAVISQKPSRDICQRGTSLTIQCQVDSQVTMMFWYRQQPGQSLTLIATANQGSEATYESGFVIDKFPISRPNLTFSTLTVSNMSPEDSSIYLCSVELAGGPKTQYFGPGTRLLVL.

The chain uses TRBV7-2 and TRBJ2-7; 9 nucleotides match TRBD2. This CDR3 region has 15 residues. V was clipped by 5 bases and J by 7 bases; unmatched bases: 12. Germline V CDR1 and CDR2: SGHTA, FQGNSA. The chain's CDR3 is CASSPHGGRAGEQYF. CDR3 nucleotide sequence: TGTGCCAGCAGCCCGCATGGCGGGAGGGCCGGTGAGCAGTACTTC.

V and J are TRBV5-6 and TRBJ2-7; 8 bases are a match to TRBD2. Per germline, CDR1 SGHDT and CDR2 YYEEEE. V was pared by 2 bases and J by 2 bases, with 3 bases of the junction left unmatched. The CDR3 covers 14 residues. The CDR3 loop is CASSFIAGTYEQYF. Here the CDR3 DNA reads TGTGCCAGCAGCTTCATAGCGGGAACCTACGAGCAGTACTTC.

The chain combines TRBV19 with TRBJ2-3, with 7 nucleotides matching TRBD2. Germline lookup yields CDR1 LNHDA and CDR2 SQIVND (reference sequence). The CDR3 length is 16 residues. The V and J ends lost 5 bases and 0 bases, in that order; junction bases with no gene match: 8. The CDR3 DNA follows: TGTGCCAGTAGTCCACAACTAGCGAAAAGCACAGATACGCAGTATTTT. Its protein is CASSPQLAKSTDTQYF.

The chain links TRBV28 to TRBJ2-7; the D is unclear. Looked up from germline, CDR1 is MDHEN and CDR2 is SYDVKM. Trimming pared 5 bases from V and 0 bases from J, leaving 5 bases between. The CDR3 covers 12 residues. The CDR3 DNA follows: TGTGCCAGCAGTCCTTACTCCTACGAGCAGTACTTC. It codes for CASSPYSYEQYF. Variable domain in full (rest from reference TRBV28 and TRBJ2-7): DVKVTQSSRYLVKRTGEKVFLECVQDMDHENMFWYRQDPGLGLRLIYFSYDVKMKEKGDIPEGYSVSREKKERFSLILESASTNQTSMYLCASSPYSYEQYFGPGTRLTVT.

The rearrangement uses TRBV2 and TRBJ2-5; 8 bases agree with TRBD2. Germline lookup yields CDR1 SNHLY and CDR2 FYNNEI. This CDR3 has 14 amino acids. The V segment lost 5 bases and the J segment 8 bases; nucleotides outside the gene matches: 10. CDR3: CASSTLAEAGTQYF. The CDR3 DNA follows: TGTGCCAGCAGTACACTAGCGGAAGCGGGAACCCAGTACTTC.